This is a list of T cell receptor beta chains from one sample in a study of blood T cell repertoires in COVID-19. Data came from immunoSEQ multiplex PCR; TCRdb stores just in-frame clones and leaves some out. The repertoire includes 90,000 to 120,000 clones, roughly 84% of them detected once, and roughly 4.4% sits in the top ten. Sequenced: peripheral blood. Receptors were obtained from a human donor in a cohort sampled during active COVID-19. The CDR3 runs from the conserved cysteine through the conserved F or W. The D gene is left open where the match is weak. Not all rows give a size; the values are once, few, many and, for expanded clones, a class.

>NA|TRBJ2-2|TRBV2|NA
CASRRIGGHTGELFF
TGTGCCAGCAGACGGATCGGGGGACACACCGGGGAGCTGTTTTTT
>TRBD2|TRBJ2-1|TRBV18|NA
CASSPAVRESSYNEQFF
TGTGCCAGCTCACCTGCCGTGCGGGAGAGCTCCTACAATGAGCAGTTCTTC
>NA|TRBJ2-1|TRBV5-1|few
CASSPGLAGLYNEQFF
TGCGCCAGCAGCCCTGGACTGGCGGGTTTATACAATGAGCAGTTCTTC
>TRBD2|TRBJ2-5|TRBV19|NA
CASSTFSGGKETQYF
TGTGCCAGTAGTACTTTTAGCGGGGGGAAAGAGACCCAGTACTTC
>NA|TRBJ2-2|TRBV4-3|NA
CASSQEGAGTGELFF
TGCGCCAGCAGCCAAGAGGGGGCAGGGACCGGGGAGCTGTTTTTT
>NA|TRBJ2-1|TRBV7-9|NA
CASIATIVYNEQFF
TGTGCCAGCATCGCTACCATAGTTTACAATGAGCAGTTCTTC
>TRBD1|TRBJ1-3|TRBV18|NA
CASSPDRASGNTIYF
TGTGCCAGCTCACCGGACAGGGCCTCTGGAAACACCATATATTTT
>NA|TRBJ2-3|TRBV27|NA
CASSFLGGTDTQYF
TGTGCCAGCAGTTTCCTAGGGGGCACAGATACGCAGTATTTT
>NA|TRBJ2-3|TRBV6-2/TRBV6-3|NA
CASSSVIAVTDTQYF
TGTGCCAGCAGTTCCGTAATAGCGGTCACAGATACGCAGTATTTT
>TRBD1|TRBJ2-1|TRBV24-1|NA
CATSGRRDRSSYNEQFF
TGTGCCACCAGCGGTCGCCGGGACAGGAGCTCCTACAATGAGCAGTTCTTC
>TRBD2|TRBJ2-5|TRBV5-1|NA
CASSLVSGDGETQYF
TGCGCCAGCAGCTTGGTTAGCGGGGACGGGGAGACCCAGTACTTC
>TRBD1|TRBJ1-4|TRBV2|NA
CASSPGQGMVEYEKLFF
TGTGCCAGCAGCCCGGGACAGGGAATGGTTGAGTATGAAAAACTGTTTTTT
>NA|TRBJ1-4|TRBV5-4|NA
CASSTQGSGEKLFF
TGTGCCAGCAGCACACAGGGTTCGGGTGAAAAACTGTTTTTT
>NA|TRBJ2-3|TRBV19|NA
CASTLGGSTDTQYF
TGTGCCAGTACCCTTGGGGGGTCCACAGATACGCAGTATTTT
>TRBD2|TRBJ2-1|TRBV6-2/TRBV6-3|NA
CASSAAPSGSSYNGQFF
TGTGCCAGCAGTGCCGCCCCAAGCGGGAGTTCCTACAATGGGCAGTTCTTC
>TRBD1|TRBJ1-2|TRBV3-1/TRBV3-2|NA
CASSQDLGGQGTVTF
TGTGCCAGCAGCCAAGATCTTGGGGGACAGGGGACCGTCACCTTC
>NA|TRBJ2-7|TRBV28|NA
CASSLGQTYEQYF
TGTGCCAGCAGTTTAGGTCAGACCTACGAGCAGTACTTC
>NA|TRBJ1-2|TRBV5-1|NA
CASSLSNYGYTF
TGCGCCAGCAGCTTGTCAAACTATGGCTACACCTTC
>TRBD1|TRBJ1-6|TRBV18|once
CASSPLQGDSPLHF
TGTGCCAGCTCACCCTTACAGGGGGATTCACCCCTCCACTTT
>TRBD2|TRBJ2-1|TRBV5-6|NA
CASSQLAGASHEQFF
TGTGCCAGCAGCCAACTAGCGGGAGCTTCCCATGAGCAGTTCTTC
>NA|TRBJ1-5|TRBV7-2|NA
CASSRVKGVHQPQHF
TGTGCCAGCAGCCGGGTAAAGGGAGTCCATCAGCCCCAGCATTTT
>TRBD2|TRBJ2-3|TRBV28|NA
CASSWAGWREDQTDTQYF
TGTGCCAGCAGTTGGGCTGGTTGGCGGGAGGATCAGACAGATACGCAGTATTTT